The next 28 T cell receptor beta chains were all read from a single sample in a study of OX40 agonist ivuxolimab in advanced cancers. Using immunoSEQ multiplex PCR, the repertoire was profiled, and TCRdb retains in-frame clones only, with some absent. The repertoire holds around 90,000 clones, with about 90% as singletons. Sequenced here: CD4+ or CD8+ T cells sorted from blood, sampled in a trial of the OX40 agonist ivuxolimab. All receptors come from an adult with an advanced solid tumor such as melanoma, head and neck, liver or kidney cancer.

The chain is built from TRBV28 and TRBJ2-7; D may correspond to TRBD1 or TRBD2 (6 bases each). V lost 2 bases and J 4 bases, leaving 12 bases between the germline ends. The CDR3 is 14 residues long. CDR1 MDHEN and CDR2 SYDVKM come from the germline V gene. The chain's CDR3 is CASSLPGGLYEQYF. Here the CDR3 DNA reads TGTGCCAGCAGTTTACCCGGGGGCCTATACGAGCAGTACTTC.

A note on this clone: This sample includes further DNA sequences coding for the same CDR3. Here the CDR3 DNA reads TGTGCCAGCAGTTCTGCCGGCTACGAGCAGTACTTC. It specifies CASSSAGYEQYF. The chain joins TRBV27 to TRBJ2-7; D is uncertain. The CDR3 totals 12 residues. Trimming took off 4 bases at V and 3 bases at J, with 7 bases between the two ends. CDR1 is MNHEY and CDR2 is SMNVEV in the germline V gene (reference sequence).

This clone was found a few times. The V and J genes are TRBV25-1 and TRBJ1-3; no clear D. The germline V gene encodes CDR1 MGHDK and CDR2 SYGVNS. This CDR3 has 13 amino acids. Trimming removed 5 bases from V and 4 bases from J, with 9 bases in between. The CDR3 is CASSNPGGNTIYF. The CDR3 coding sequence is TGTGCCAGCAGTAACCCGGGGGGAAACACCATATATTTT.

V usage is TRBV28 and J usage is TRBJ2-7, with D possibly called TRBD1 or TRBD2 (5 bases each). Looked up from germline, CDR1 is MDHEN and CDR2 is SYDVKM. V was clipped by 5 bases and J by 2 bases, with 25 bases between them. This CDR3 has 18 amino acids. The CDR3 reads CASSPDGWTRGRAYEQYF. CDR3 sequence (DNA): TGTGCCAGCAGTCCCGACGGGTGGACGAGGGGAAGGGCCTACGAGCAGTACTTC.

The chain joins TRBV25-1 to TRBJ2-7, with unresolved D. V gave up 4 bases and J gave up 6 bases, with 7 bases separating them. From germline, CDR1 is MGHDK and CDR2 SYGVNS. The CDR3 length is 11 residues. This CDR3 is CASSGSPEQYF. For the CDR3, the DNA is TGTGCCAGCAGTGGAAGTCCCGAGCAGTACTTC.

This clone appeared once. The V and J genes are TRBV28 and TRBJ2-7; possibly TRBD1 or TRBD2 for D (5 bases each). V gave up 3 bases and J gave up 4 bases, with 13 bases separating them. Looked up from germline, CDR1 is MDHEN and CDR2 is SYDVKM. The CDR3 has 14 amino acids. The CDR3 DNA reads TGTGCCAGCAGTTTGAGGGGAGAGAGGTACGAGCAGTACTTC. This encodes CASSLRGERYEQYF.

Details on this clone: Sequence at one end of the junction differs from germline and may be a read error. Different DNA sequences within this sample yield the same CDR3. The J gene is TRBJ1-5, the V gene TRBV25-1; TRBD1 is a possible D gene (5 bases). The CDR3 contains 15 residues. Germline CDR1 and CDR2: MGHDK and SYGVNS. The chain's CDR3 is CASCGHRLFNQPQHF. The CDR3 DNA is TGTGCCAGCTGTGGACACCGACTATTCAATCAGCCCCAGCACTTT.

V usage is TRBV11-3 and J usage is TRBJ1-6, with D uncertain. The CDR3 runs 13 residues. The V and J ends lost 5 bases and 8 bases respectively, with 10 bases between them. Germline V CDR1 and CDR2: SGHNT, YENEEA. The chain's CDR3 is CASSPQMDSPLHF. The CDR3, as DNA: TGTGCCAGCAGCCCCCAGATGGATTCACCCCTCCACTTT.

This clone appeared once. V gene TRBV9 combines with J gene TRBJ2-7, with a weak D call TRBD1 (6 bases). The CDR3 spans 16 residues. V lost 0 bases to trimming and J lost 4 bases, with 17 bases between them. Germline assignment: CDR1 SGDLS and CDR2 YYNGEE. For the CDR3, the DNA is TGTGCCAGCAGCGTAGGTGGGGACAACTACCTGTACGAGCAGTACTTC. Translating gives CASSVGGDNYLYEQYF.

For this clone: At one end, the junction sequence differs from germline, possibly due to a read error. This chain uses TRBV7-7 with TRBJ2-7; TRBD2 matches 11 bases. Germline lookup yields CDR1 SSHAT and CDR2 FNYEAQ (reference sequence). This CDR3 has 14 residues. For the CDR3, the DNA is TGTGCTAGCAGCCCAGGACTAGCGGGCGTTGAGCAGTACTTC. It codes for CASSPGLAGVEQYF. Full variable domain (missing parts from reference TRBV7-7 and TRBJ2-7): GAGVSQSPRYKVTKRGQDVTLRCDPISSHATLYWYQQALGQGPEFLTYFNYEAQPDKSGLPSDRFSAERPEGSISTLTIQRTEQRDSAMYRCASSPGLAGVEQYFGPGTRLTVT.

The genes are TRBV30 and TRBJ1-2; 7 bases agree with TRBD1. This CDR3 is built from 16 residues. Per the germline V gene, CDR1 is GTSNPN and CDR2 is SVGIG (reference sequence). J gave up 4 bases and V 1 base, and 12 bases lay outside the gene matches. The CDR3 loop is CAWSGSQTGIGYGYTF. The CDR3 DNA reads TGTGCCTGGAGTGGATCGCAGACAGGGATCGGCTATGGCTACACCTTC.

The V gene is TRBV7-9, the J gene TRBJ2-7, with 8 positions matching TRBD1. Germline V gene data show CDR1 as SEHNR and CDR2 as FQNEAQ (reference sequence). The V segment lost 1 base and the J segment 7 bases; nucleotides outside the gene matches: 9. This CDR3 has 15 amino acids. CDR3 region: CASSLVNRGSGEQYF. The CDR3, as DNA: TGTGCCAGCAGCTTAGTTAACAGGGGGTCAGGAGAGCAGTACTTC.

The chain recombines TRBV13 with TRBJ2-1; possible D gene TRBD2, 5 bases. V gave up 0 bases and J gave up 0 bases, with 12 bases separating them. Germline CDR1 PRHDT, CDR2 FYEKMQ (reference sequence). The length of the CDR3 is 17 residues. CDR3 amino acids: CASSLGGSLSSYNEQFF. As DNA, the CDR3 is TGTGCCAGCAGCTTAGGAGGGAGCCTGAGCTCCTACAATGAGCAGTTCTTC. Full variable domain (outside the CDR3, taken from reference TRBV13 and TRBJ2-1): AAGVIQSPRHLIKEKRETATLKCYPIPRHDTVYWYQQGPGQDPQFLISFYEKMQSDKGSIPDRFSAQQFSDYHSELNMSSLELGDSALYFCASSLGGSLSSYNEQFFGPGTRLTVL.

This clone has a single count. This chain connects TRBV10-2 to TRBJ2-2, with 8 bases matching TRBD2. Germline V gene lookup returns CDR1 WSHSY and CDR2 SAAADI. With 9 bases clipped from V and 1 base from J, the junction kept 7 bases outside the gene matches. The CDR3 sequence is 15 residues long. CDR3 region: CASKGTSGNTGELFF. CDR3 DNA sequence: TGCGCCAGTAAGGGAACTAGCGGGAACACCGGGGAGCTGTTTTTT.

The CDR3 sequence is CASRQGQLTDTQYF. The CDR3 DNA reads as TGTGCCAGCAGACAAGGACAGCTCACAGATACGCAGTATTTT. This chain links TRBV11-3 with TRBJ2-3, with D maybe TRBD1 (6 bases). The CDR3 is 14 amino acids. V shed 6 bases and J shed 2 bases, with 12 bases lying between them. Germline V CDR1 and CDR2: SGHNT, YENEEA.

The rearrangement uses TRBV30 and TRBJ2-5, with TRBD1 as a possible D gene (8 bases). V lost 4 bases to trimming and J lost 5 bases, with 14 bases between them. Germline V lookup: CDR1 GTSNPN, CDR2 SVGIG (reference sequence). CDR3 size: 13 residues. The CDR3 reads CAWNGQGGETQYF. In nucleotides, the CDR3 is TGTGCCTGGAATGGACAGGGAGGGGAGACCCAGTACTTC.

This clone was seen a few times. The V and J genes are TRBV7-9 and TRBJ2-7, with 11 bases that match TRBD1. Germline V gene lookup returns CDR1 SEHNR and CDR2 FQNEAQ (reference sequence). CDR3 length equals 13 residues. Trimming at V came to 5 bases and at J to 7 bases, leaving 4 bases not matched to a gene. The CDR3 region has the DNA TGTGCCAGCAGCAGGACAGGGGGCGGGGAGCAGTACTTC. Translated: CASSRTGGGEQYF.

The V gene is TRBV2, the J gene TRBJ2-3; 7 positions agree with TRBD2. This CDR3 comprises 16 residues. Germline CDR1 reads SNHLY; CDR2 reads FYNNEI. After removal of 10 bases from V and 2 bases from J, the junction contained 15 bases not matched to a gene. DNA of the CDR3: TGTGCCATCCTAAAACTAGAGGGAGGGAACACAGATACGCAGTATTTT. Its protein product is CAILKLEGGNTDTQYF.

CDR3 amino acids: CASSYGWQNTEAFF. CDR3 bases: TGTGCCAGCAGTTACGGTTGGCAGAACACTGAAGCTTTCTTT. The chain has TRBV6-5 and TRBJ1-1; D is unresolved. V lost 2 bases to trimming and J lost 1 base, with 8 bases between them. Germline V lookup: CDR1 MNHEY, CDR2 SVGAGI. CDR3 length: 14 residues.

This sequence joins TRBV6-6 and TRBJ1-2; D ambiguous. Per the germline V gene, CDR1 is MNHNY and CDR2 is SVGAGI (reference sequence). V was cut by 0 bases and J by 6 bases, with 11 bases left in between. The CDR3 is made up of 14 amino acids. CDR3 nucleotides: TGTGCCAGCAGTTACTCAGGGAGGGAGGATGGCTACACCTTC. Translation gives CASSYSGREDGYTF.

The V and J genes are TRBV11-2 and TRBJ2-5; weak D call: TRBD2 (6 bases). Germline CDR1 is SGHAT and CDR2 is FQNNGV. There are 14 residues in the CDR3. The V gene lost 7 bases and the J gene lost 5 bases, with 17 bases spanning the gap. The CDR3 DNA sequence: TGTGCCAGCACCTTGGAGGGCCGGGGTGAGACCCAGTACTTC. It translates to CASTLEGRGETQYF.

The rearrangement links TRBV9 to TRBJ1-5; D not certain. Trimming cost V 4 bases and J 0 bases, with 11 bases left between them. This CDR3 spans 15 amino acids. Germline V gene data show CDR1 as SGDLS and CDR2 as YYNGEE. DNA of the CDR3: TGTGCCAGCAGCACGGAAGGGATTAGCAATCAGCCCCAGCATTTT. It specifies CASSTEGISNQPQHF.

The gene calls are TRBV5-1 and TRBJ2-7; TRBD1 or TRBD2 may be the D gene (5 bases each). Trimming took 2 bases from V and 1 from J, leaving 13 bases between them. This CDR3 has 15 amino acids. The germline V gene has CDR1 SGHRS and CDR2 YFSETQ. The CDR3 DNA reads as TGCGCCAGCAGCTTAGCTTCGGGACCGTCCTACGAGCAGTACTTC. Amino acids: CASSLASGPSYEQYF.

V and J are TRBV27 and TRBJ2-7; 11 bases fit TRBD2. Germline V gene sequence: CDR1 MNHEY, CDR2 SMNVEV (reference sequence). J lost 4 bases, V lost 6 bases, and 8 bases had no gene match. The CDR3 is 15 amino acids. The CDR3 region has the DNA TGTGCCAGCAGCCCCACTAGCGGGAGTACGTACGAGCAGTACTTC. Encoded protein: CASSPTSGSTYEQYF.

The sample holds one count of this clone. The chain joins TRBV10-3 to TRBJ1-4; D is uncertain. The CDR3 runs 12 residues. Trimming stripped 3 bases from V and 8 bases from J, with 7 bases between. Per germline, CDR1 ENHRY and CDR2 SYGVKD. CDR3 sequence reads: CAISEVSEKLFF. CDR3 coding DNA: TGTGCCATCAGTGAAGTTTCGGAAAAACTGTTTTTT.

CDR3 amino acids: CASSLNSRDEQFF. The CDR3, as DNA: TGTGCCAGCAGCTTGAACAGTCGCGATGAGCAGTTCTTC. V gene TRBV7-2 combines with J gene TRBJ2-1; no firm D call. CDR1 and CDR2 (germline): SGHTA, FQGNSA. The germline V and J ends were trimmed by 3 bases and 8 bases, with 11 bases remaining between them. This CDR3 is built from 13 residues.

The J gene is TRBJ2-3, the V gene TRBV27; D tentatively fits TRBD1 or TRBD2 (5 bases each). Germline assignment: CDR1 MNHEY and CDR2 SMNVEV (reference sequence). The CDR3 totals 15 residues. Trimming left V 0 bases short and J 0 bases short, with 7 bases between. CDR3 bases: TGTGCCAGCAGTTTATCGGGGGTGAGCACAGATACGCAGTATTTT. Its protein is CASSLSGVSTDTQYF.

This chain uses TRBV7-6 with TRBJ2-3; TRBD2 is a possible D gene (5 bases). V was shortened by 5 bases and J by 6 bases, with 15 bases between the two germline ends. The CDR3 consists of 14 residues. The germline V gene encodes CDR1 SGHVS and CDR2 FNYEAQ. CDR3 sequence reads: CASSLNARGDTQYF. CDR3 nucleotide sequence: TGTGCCAGCAGCCTAAATGCGAGAGGGGATACGCAGTATTTT.